This record concerns one T cell receptor beta chain sequence. This specimen comes from a study of blood T cell repertoires in COVID-19. Trimming pared 0 bases from V and 7 bases from J, leaving 13 bases between. CDR3 length equals 15 residues. Germline CDR1 and CDR2: LNHNV and YYDKDF (reference sequence). Sequenced by immunoSEQ multiplex PCR; TCRdb stores in-frame clones only, minus some. Of about 97,000 clones listed, approximately 89% are singletons. This TCR derives from a woman younger than 45 with acute or convalescent COVID-19. The sequenced sample consisted of peripheral blood. This chain links TRBV15 with TRBJ1-5, with D possibly being TRBD1 (5 bases). The CDR3 nucleotides are TGTGCCACCAGCAGAGATCTGGGCGGGGGGCAGCCCCAGCATTTT. Its translation is CATSRDLGGGQPQHF. Full variable domain (outside the CDR3, taken from reference TRBV15 and TRBJ1-5): DAMVIQNPRYQVTQFGKPVTLSCSQTLNHNVMYWYQQKSSQAPKLLFHYYDKDFNNEADTPDNFQSRRPNTSFCFLDIRSPGLGDTAMYLCATSRDLGGGQPQHFGDGTRLSIL.